The 26 T cell receptor beta chains in this list originate from one sample, sequenced in a study of cytomegalovirus exposure and HLA in healthy donors. Vbeta (60) and Jbeta (13) primers were used in the PCR. The assay was immunoSEQ multiplex PCR, and TCRdb's table has in-frame clones only and misses some. Of 250,000 or so clones in the sample, around 90% are singletons; the top ten hold around 1.7%. Sequencing was carried out using PBMCs. The receptors come from a girl aged 2 to 9 in good health and CMV-seronegative.

This rearrangement joins TRBV19 to TRBJ1-5, with 10 nucleotides matching TRBD1. V was pared by 5 bases and J by 0 bases, with 4 bases of the junction left unmatched. Looked up from germline, CDR1 is LNHDA and CDR2 is SQIVND (reference sequence). CDR3 length: 16 amino acids. The CDR3 protein is CASSPRQGASNQPQHF. The CDR3 DNA sequence: TGTGCCAGTAGTCCCCGACAGGGGGCTAGCAATCAGCCCCAGCATTTT.

The chain has TRBV9 and TRBJ2-3; 7 bases are a match to TRBD2. The J segment lost 6 bases and the V segment lost 1 base, leaving 14 bases of the junction unmatched. In germline, CDR1 is SGDLS, CDR2 YYNGEE. CDR3 length: 17 amino acids. The CDR3 bases are TGTGCCAGCAGCGTATCTCCAATGACTAGCACCCGGGATACGCAGTATTTT. It specifies CASSVSPMTSTRDTQYF.

The V gene is TRBV7-7, the J gene TRBJ2-6; 7 positions agree with TRBD1. Trimming at V came to 5 bases and at J to 1 base, leaving 8 bases not matched to a gene. The length of the CDR3 is 17 residues. From germline, CDR1 is SSHAT and CDR2 FNYEAQ (reference sequence). The CDR3 bases are TGTGCCAGCAGCCCGGGTCAGACAGGGTCTGGGGCCAACGTCCTGACTTTC. Protein product: CASSPGQTGSGANVLTF.

The J gene is TRBJ2-7, the V gene TRBV30; 7 positions agree with TRBD1. CDR1 is GTSNPN and CDR2 is SVGIG in the germline V gene (reference sequence). The CDR3 is 13 residues long. The trim removed 2 bases at V and 2 bases at J, leaving 3 bases unmatched. CDR3 bases: TGTGCCTGGAGTACAGGGGTCCCCTACGAGCAGTACTTC. As protein: CAWSTGVPYEQYF.

The CDR3 coding sequence is TGTGCCACCAGCAGAGATCTCGGGGGAGGTGGGGACACCATATATTTT. It yields the protein CATSRDLGGGGDTIYF. This chain links TRBV15 with TRBJ1-3; D may be TRBD1 (5 bases). Deletions cut 0 bases from V and 8 bases from J, with 17 bases between. Germline V gene lookup returns CDR1 LNHNV and CDR2 YYDKDF (reference sequence). The CDR3 runs to 16 residues.

V usage is TRBV27 and J usage is TRBJ2-7, with TRBD2 as a possible D gene (6 bases). V dropped 3 bases and J dropped 7 bases, with 13 bases sitting between them. The CDR3 runs to 13 residues. Germline CDR1 reads MNHEY; CDR2 reads SMNVEV (reference sequence). The CDR3 DNA is TGTGCCAGCAGTTTTAGTCAGGGAGGTGAGCAGTACTTC. Residues: CASSFSQGGEQYF.

The rearrangement uses TRBV5-6 and TRBJ2-3, with 9 bases identical to TRBD2. The CDR3 length is 19 residues. V lost 0 bases to trimming and J lost 0 bases; unmatched junction nucleotides: 11. Germline-derived CDR1 and CDR2 are SGHDT and YYEEEE. The CDR3 DNA reads TGTGCCAGCAGCTTGGTATTCTTGGCTAGCGGGGCGAGCACAGATACGCAGTATTTT. Its protein is CASSLVFLASGASTDTQYF.

This clone came up once. The chain links TRBV15 to TRBJ2-7; D is possibly TRBD2 (6 bases). The CDR3 has 14 amino acids. Germline V gene sequence: CDR1 LNHNV, CDR2 YYDKDF (reference sequence). V lost 7 bases to trimming and J lost 1 base, with 14 bases between them. The CDR3 nucleotides read TGTGCCACCAAGGACGCGGGAACATCCTACGAGCAGTACTTC. It translates to CATKDAGTSYEQYF.

This chain uses TRBV7-2 with TRBJ1-6, with D perhaps matching TRBD1 (5 bases). CDR1 is SGHTA, CDR2 FQGNSA, per germline. The V and J ends lost 5 bases and 9 bases respectively, with 26 bases between them. The CDR3 is 18 amino acids. CDR3 loop: CASSPRGGFRLERSPLHF. CDR3 nucleotide sequence: TGTGCCAGCAGCCCCCGCGGGGGGTTTCGACTTGAGCGTTCACCCCTCCACTTT.

The V and J genes are TRBV30 and TRBJ1-6; D gene ambiguous. Trimming removed 6 bases at V and 0 bases at J, with 6 bases between. Germline CDR1 reads GTSNPN; CDR2 reads SVGIG (reference sequence). The CDR3 has 13 amino acids. In DNA, the CDR3 is TGTGCCTGTACAAGCTCCTATAATTCACCCCTCCACTTT. Translating gives CACTSSYNSPLHF.

This chain links TRBV13 with TRBJ1-1, with D unclear. The germline V gene has CDR1 PRHDT and CDR2 FYEKMQ (reference sequence). This CDR3 contains 13 residues. V lost 0 bases and J 12 bases, leaving 14 bases between the germline ends. In DNA, the CDR3 is TGTGCCAGCAGCTTAGGGCGGGCGGGATCTTCTTTCTTT. This translates into CASSLGRAGSSFF.

The rearrangement links TRBV6-1 to TRBJ2-5; TRBD1 matches 9 bases. The J call is doubtful: the DNA matches TRBJ2-7 better. CDR1 is MNHNS and CDR2 is SASEGT in the germline V gene. The CDR3 consists of 14 residues. CDR3 in DNA: TGTGCCAGCAGTGGGGGACAGGGAACCTACGAGCAGTACTTC. It specifies CASSGGQGTYEQYF.

The CDR3 bases are TGCAGCGTGGAGCAGAACACTGAAGCTTTCTTT. Protein: CSVEQNTEAFF. This chain uses TRBV29-1 with TRBJ1-1; D not certain. Germline V lookup: CDR1 SQVTM, CDR2 ANQGSEA. The CDR3 has 11 residues. With 6 bases removed from V and 1 base from J, the gap between germline ends came to 6 bases.

This clone has just a few counts. The gene calls are TRBV5-4 and TRBJ2-7; unclear D gene. Trimming shortened V by 0 bases and J by 3 bases, and 4 bases separated the two germline ends. The CDR3 consists of 12 residues. Germline assignment: CDR1 SGHNT and CDR2 YYREEE (reference sequence). The CDR3 coding sequence is TGTGCCAGCAGCTTGGACTTCTACGAGCAGTACTTC. Amino acid sequence: CASSLDFYEQYF.

The rearrangement links TRBV27 to TRBJ2-3; 7 positions agree with TRBD2. This CDR3 is built from 15 residues. The junction had 5 bases not matched to a gene; V was cut back by 5 bases and J by 0 bases. Germline V gene lookup returns CDR1 MNHEY and CDR2 SMNVEV (reference sequence). CDR3 in amino acids: CASSRLAASTDTQYF. DNA of the CDR3: TGTGCCAGCAGTAGGCTAGCGGCTAGCACAGATACGCAGTATTTT.

The chain uses TRBV7-2 and TRBJ2-1; TRBD2 matches 8 bases. The CDR3 extends over 17 amino acids. The germline CDR1 and CDR2 sequences are SGHTA and FQGNSA. V lost 5 bases and J lost 2; bases outside the gene matches: 11. The CDR3 sequence: CASSPQSPGLAYNEQFF. Here the CDR3 DNA reads TGTGCCAGCAGCCCCCAGAGTCCGGGACTAGCCTACAATGAGCAGTTCTTC.

The chain has TRBV28 and TRBJ2-7; 8 bases line up with TRBD1. Germline trimming cut 5 bases from V and 3 bases from J; bases unmatched to any gene: 15. Germline assignment: CDR1 MDHEN and CDR2 SYDVKM. This CDR3 region has 17 residues. The CDR3 DNA reads TGTGCCAGCAGTGCACCGGGACAGGCCTTTGCCCGCTACGAGCAGTACTTC. Translated: CASSAPGQAFARYEQYF. Drawing the rest from reference TRBV28 and TRBJ2-7, the complete variable domain is DVKVTQSSRYLVKRTGEKVFLECVQDMDHENMFWYRQDPGLGLRLIYFSYDVKMKEKGDIPEGYSVSREKKERFSLILESASTNQTSMYLCASSAPGQAFARYEQYFGPGTRLTVT.

The chain recombines TRBV10-2 with TRBJ1-1; TRBD1 matches 10 bases. V dropped 5 bases and J dropped 11; count of bases not matched to a gene: 2. Per the germline V gene, CDR1 is WSHSY and CDR2 is SAAADI. This CDR3 has 11 residues. CDR3 nucleotides: TGCGCCAGCAGTTCGGACAGGGGGGCTTTCTTT. Protein: CASSSDRGAFF.

The J gene is TRBJ1-4, the V gene TRBV19; TRBD1 matches at 7 bases. The J segment lost 6 bases and the V segment lost 5 bases, leaving 6 bases of the junction unmatched. This CDR3 spans 14 amino acids. The germline gives CDR1 LNHDA, CDR2 SQIVND (reference sequence). The CDR3, as DNA: TGTGCCAGTAGTGTCCGGGACAGCCATGAAAAACTGTTTTTT. Protein: CASSVRDSHEKLFF.

The chain joins TRBV18 to TRBJ1-5; D gene uncertain. Per germline, CDR1 KGHSH and CDR2 LQKENI. CDR3 size: 13 residues. Trimming removed 1 base from V and 5 bases from J, with 6 bases in between. This CDR3 is CASSPLIDQPQHF. Here the CDR3 DNA reads TGTGCCAGCTCACCACTTATAGATCAGCCCCAGCATTTT.

This clone showed up just once. The rearrangement links TRBV28 to TRBJ1-2; D is ambiguous. The germline gives CDR1 MDHEN, CDR2 SYDVKM. The CDR3 is 14 residues long. Between the trimmed V and J ends, which lost 5 bases and 6 bases, there was a span of 16 bases. CDR3 DNA sequence: TGTGCCAGCAGTGCCCACAGAGACGAGAATGGCTACACCTTC. Protein sequence: CASSAHRDENGYTF.

The chain employs TRBV6-5 and TRBJ2-2, with D perhaps matching TRBD1 (6 bases). This CDR3 has 14 amino acids. Germline lookup yields CDR1 MNHEY and CDR2 SVGAGI. With 9 bases removed from V and 5 bases from J, the gap between germline ends came to 16 bases. In nucleotides, the CDR3 is TGTGCCAGTCGACCGGGACACAGGACCGGGGAGCTGTTTTTT. Translating gives CASRPGHRTGELFF.

V and J are TRBV27 and TRBJ1-1, with 7 nucleotides matching TRBD1. The CDR3 covers 13 residues. After removal of 6 bases from V and 4 bases from J, the junction contained 5 bases not matched to a gene. Germline-derived CDR1 and CDR2 are MNHEY and SMNVEV (reference sequence). The CDR3 reads CASRFSGGTEAFF. The CDR3 bases are TGTGCCAGCAGGTTCTCAGGGGGCACTGAAGCTTTCTTT.

The genes are TRBV5-4 and TRBJ2-1; 9 nucleotides align to TRBD2. Germline loops: CDR1 SGHNT, CDR2 YYREEE (reference sequence). V lost 5 bases to trimming and J lost 8 bases; unmatched junction nucleotides: 14. The CDR3 sequence is 16 residues long. The CDR3 here is CASRDYPGTSWDEQFF. The CDR3 coding sequence is TGTGCCAGCAGAGACTATCCCGGGACTAGCTGGGATGAGCAGTTCTTC. The full variable domain, its missing parts supplied by reference TRBV5-4 and TRBJ2-1, is ETGVTQSPTHLIKTRGQQVTLRCSSQSGHNTVSWYQQALGQGPQFIFQYYREEENGRGNFPPRFSGLQFPNYSSELNVNALELDDSALYLCASRDYPGTSWDEQFFGPGTRLTVL.

This clone was counted a single time. This CDR3 reads CASSVAGGGSYEQYF. The DNA of the CDR3 is TGTGCCAGCAGCGTTGCGGGGGGGGGCTCCTACGAGCAGTACTTC. The rearrangement joins TRBV9 to TRBJ2-7; 9 bases fit TRBD2. Germline CDR1 SGDLS, CDR2 YYNGEE. The V segment lost 2 bases and the J segment 0 bases; nucleotides outside the gene matches: 3. The CDR3 sequence is 15 residues long.

V and J are TRBV19 and TRBJ2-1; 10 nucleotides agree with TRBD2. V trimming: 3 bases; J trimming: 0 bases; junction bases outside the gene matches: 8. Germline V lookup: CDR1 LNHDA, CDR2 SQIVND (reference sequence). This CDR3 region has 18 residues. The CDR3 DNA reads as TGTGCCAGTAGTATGTCAAGCGGGAGGGCGTTCTCCTACAATGAGCAGTTCTTC. It encodes CASSMSSGRAFSYNEQFF.